This record covers a single T cell receptor (beta chain). The target antigen is unknown. This specimen belongs to a study of molecular identifiers for immune sequencing clone quantification. Study overall: RNA from around 20,000 or 100,000 naive CD8 cells was split five ways in replicates, with four sequenced. Study-wide findings and caveats: Clones with over 20 RNA copies captured over 99% of effector molecules but under 1% of naive ones.

TCRdb independently ran MiXCR on the PCR reads; one entry per CDR3 protein. The sample has some 590,000 distinct CDR3 sequences; 25% are singletons. Germline lookup yields CDR1 SEHNR and CDR2 FQNEAQ (reference sequence). The CDR3 is 14 residues long. The ends were cut back, 1 base at V and 1 base at J, with 7 bases in the middle. The rearrangement joins TRBV7-9 to TRBJ1-1; no definite D call. The receptor was isolated from a human donor in good health. Some libraries in this study had Jurkat cell RNA spiked in. Sequenced sample: naive CD8+ T cells from blood, with Jurkat cell RNA spiked in. Subset reported: FACS-sorted CD8+CD4-CCR7+CD45RA+ naive T cells. The CDR3 region is CASSLGSENTEAFF. CDR3 nucleotides: TGTGCCAGCAGCTTAGGCAGTGAGAACACTGAAGCTTTCTTT.